This section outlines one TCR beta chain sequence together with its context. Its specific antigen is unknown. Per-nucleotide qualities are absent, and no much larger clonotype sits a single base away. These data belong to a study of shared clonotypes between healthy human individuals (dated by TCRdb to about 2020). Concerning the study at large: Two women and a few men aged 18 to 49 years were included in the cohort. Libraries were prepared and TCR repertoires were sequenced by different laboratories using diverse techniques, in order to increase sequencing depth and limit assay-specific biases. Per donor, leukapheresis produced somewhere between about 0.9 and 9.5 billion PBMCs. For each donor, three plates each were used for CD4 naive and CD4 memory, two plates were used for CD8 naive, and one plate was used for CD8 memory. Blood TCR repertoires of roughly 5 healthy adults were deeply sequenced to estimate repertoire size and the extent of clonotype sharing between individuals. Study-level results and caveats: Only blood was sampled, and tissue TCR repertoires likely differ from those in blood. Pairwise subsampling indicated that sequencing depth was expected to affect the degree of clonotype sharing among donors. Naive subsets generally had larger estimated clonotype richness than memory subsets did. The small number of donors limited the genetic and exposure-history diversity represented. Incomplete sequencing was indicated by rarefaction of sorted-subset datasets, despite the large sequencing depth. Clonotypes shared by all four sorted-subset donors showed higher generation probabilities than non-shared clonotypes. About 5% of naive CD4, 3.5% of naive CD8, roughly 2.4% of memory CD4, and about 0.4% of memory CD8 clonotypes were shared across several donors.

Reading from cysteine to phenylalanine, the CDR3 counts 14 amino acids. Solely the CDR3 DNA is kept, with 42 bases framed from the first base. Taken from the germline V gene, the CDR1 and CDR2 loops are MNHEY and SVGAGI. Trimmed from V: 4 bases; trimmed from J: 7 bases; junction bases lacking a gene match: 9. TCR CDR3 regions were amplified from genomic DNA by multiplex PCR using the deep immunoSEQ assay. For each cell subset, the extracted genomic DNA was distributed evenly across all wells of several immunoSEQ 96-well plates, and each plate served as one replicate. Each replicate PCR for sorted subsets received approximately 200 ng genomic DNA, equal to around 32,000 T cell genomes. The purified libraries were quantified using a Qubit 3.0 fluorometer, sized with a Bioanalyzer 2100, and then quantified again using the KAPA Library Quantification kit. Every immunoSEQ 96-well plate was sequenced on a dedicated single-read 150-cycle Illumina NextSeq 550 flow cell. As for the authors' bioinformatics: The immunoSEQ output contained only junctional sequences without quality scores, so filtering could not match that applied to full-length reads. Sequences were annotated with PyIR, a Python wrapper for IgBLAST v1.9, using IMGT germline references to assign V/J genes and CDR3. Reads were removed for weak V/J assignments (E-value above 1e-6), missing CDR3, stop codons, out-of-frame junctions, or ambiguous translated residues. V3J clonotypes were defined as sequences sharing an identical inferred V gene, J gene, and CDR3 amino acid sequence. The percentage overlap between two repertoires was calculated by dividing the number of shared unique clonotypes by the size of the smaller repertoire. RTK rarefaction, the Chao1 estimator, and Recon v2.1 estimates of unobserved clonotypes were used to assess repertoire richness. OLGA was used to compute generation probabilities for all TCRbeta clonotypes that the gDNA method yielded from a few donors. Sourced from immuneACCESS, this table was stored by TCRdb with only in-frame sequences that have V and J called. A share of the clones is absent; for the studies checked, an unresolved V gene accounts for under half, and the remainder has no known explanation. V, J and clone size are those of that table, while D and trimming were read from the DNA. In all, the sample holds about 2,100,000 clones, and roughly 91% of those were seen once. Jointly, the top ten make up around 1.7% of the sample.

CD8 naive samples were CD45RO-negative cells positively selected for CCR7, giving a CD45RA+CCR7+ population that excluded TemRA cells. Healthy HIV-negative adults with no recently reported acute infections or vaccinations were included as donors. Every donor was a Caucasian adult residing in Nashville, Tennessee, USA. Blood was obtained by leukapheresis, after which PBMCs were separated by Ficoll-Histopaque density gradient centrifugation and cryopreserved in liquid nitrogen vapor phase. Analytical flow cytometry was used to check the purity and quantity of every magnetically sorted T cell population. Genomic DNA was isolated from every sorted fraction and measured by UV absorbance on a Nanodrop 2000c.

Sequences were obtained from naive CD8+ T cells from PBMCs. In the paper's terms, the cell subset or site label means: CD45RA+CCR7+. The sequence was collected from a young man in good health. Some clones in this sample may be carry-over from other donors' samples. The sequence joins TRBV6-5 to TRBJ2-7, with 8 central nucleotides matching TRBD1. The nucleotides are TGTGCCAGCAGTTTCGGGACAGGCCCTCTTGAGCAGTACTTC. The encoded protein is CASSFGTGPLEQYF.